The clone carrying this T cell receptor beta chain was observed a few times. This sample is drawn from a study of blood T cell repertoires in COVID-19. Enrolment of Seattle patients took place during active infection, and they were followed longitudinally. There are 14 residues in the CDR3. The V gene end was trimmed by 4 bases and the J gene end by 7 bases; junction bases not matched to a gene: 5. In germline, CDR1 is SEHNR, CDR2 FQNEAQ (reference sequence). Original analysis: Amplification of reference gene primers provided the estimated nucleated cell counts. Data came from immunoSEQ multiplex PCR; TCRdb stores just in-frame clones and leaves some out. V, J and clone size are taken as reported in that table, and D and trimming were inferred from the DNA itself. The top ten clones hold about 6.3% of a sample with 85,000 to 120,000 clones, about 82% of them seen once.

The receptor's source is a man at least 80 years old with COVID-19, enrolled during active disease. Sequencing input: peripheral blood. The J gene is TRBJ1-4, the V gene TRBV7-9, with 8 bases fitting TRBD1. This chain's CDR3 is CASSWGTGGEKLFF. CDR3 sequence (DNA): TGTGCCAGCAGCTGGGGGACAGGAGGTGAAAAACTGTTTTTT.